This TCR beta chain derives from a study of blood T cell repertoires in COVID-19. Study in general: Material from acute and convalescent COVID-19 was sourced from the United States, Italy and Spain. T cells, B-cell-depleted T cells, or PBMCs supplied cDNA or gDNA.

V lost 2 bases and J lost 10, with 18 bases in between. There are 16 residues in the CDR3. From germline, CDR1 is MNHNS and CDR2 SASEGT. Original analysis: Quantification of nucleated cells was approximated via reference gene primer amplification. The repertoire was sequenced with immunoSEQ multiplex PCR; TCRdb's copy has only in-frame clones and lacks some. That table gives V, J and clone size, and the DNA gave D and trimming. The sample consists of hundreds of thousands of clones, roughly 79% of them appearing once. Seattle's enrolled individuals joined amid active infection and were then monitored longitudinally.

Sequencing was done on a sample of peripheral blood. The TCR originated in a woman older than 75 with COVID-19, enrolled during active disease. The V and J genes are TRBV6-1 and TRBJ1-6, with no clear D. CDR3 sequence (DNA): TGTGCCAGCAGTGAAATAAAGAAGGGAGCAAAATCACCCCTCCACTTT. Its translation is CASSEIKKGAKSPLHF.